This is a list of T cell receptor beta chains from one sample in a study of cytomegalovirus exposure and HLA in healthy donors. The protocol was immunoSEQ multiplex PCR, while the TCRdb copy is restricted to in-frame clones and leaves out a portion. This table holds more than 100,000 clones, 66% found once. The specimen sequenced was PBMCs. These receptors all come from a man aged 18-30 years in good health and CMV-seronegative. Each CDR3 is given with its conserved first and last residue. D genes are given only for firm matches. Expanded clones are given a class, and other clones once, few, many or no size at all.

abundance,j_gene,v_gene,d_gene,CDR3nt,CDR3aa
few,TRBJ2-3,TRBV2,TRBD2,TGTGCCAGCAGTGGGTCTAGCGGGAGAACAGATACGCAGTATTTT,CASSGSSGRTDTQYF
.,TRBJ1-1,TRBV6-6,.,TGTGCCAGCAGTTACCTTGGACAGTTGAACACTGAAGCTTTCTTT,CASSYLGQLNTEAFF
once,TRBJ1-5,TRBV7-9,.,TGTGCCAGCAGCCAAGATGGGGGCTTCGGTCAGCCCCAGCATTTT,CASSQDGGFGQPQHF
few,TRBJ2-3,TRBV14,TRBD1,TGTGCCAGCAGCGCCCGTCCGGGACAGGGGGGGGATACGCAGTATTTT,CASSARPGQGGDTQYF
.,TRBJ2-7,TRBV6-6,TRBD2,TGTGCCAGCAGTAGCGGGAGATCCTACGAGCAGTACTTC,CASSSGRSYEQYF
.,TRBJ1-1,TRBV28,.,TGTGCCAGCACCCCCGGGGGGCCGTGGTCTGAAGCTTTCTTT,CASTPGGPWSEAFF
once,TRBJ2-7,TRBV7-9,.,TGTGCCAGCAGCTTAGAGGGGGATTTCTACGAGCAGTACTTC,CASSLEGDFYEQYF
.,TRBJ1-4,TRBV7-8,TRBD1,TGTGCCAGCAGCTTGGGACAGTTGGATAATGAAAAACTGTTTTTT,CASSLGQLDNEKLFF
once,TRBJ1-1,TRBV18,.,TGTGCCAGTTCCCCCCGGCAGGGCGAAGCTTTCTTT,CASSPRQGEAFF
few,TRBJ1-3,TRBV9,.,TGTGCCAGCAGCAGACAGGTTTCTGGAAACACCATATATTTT,CASSRQVSGNTIYF
.,TRBJ1-5,TRBV19,.,TGTGCCAGTAGTATGCCCCTGATTCAGGATCAGCCCCAGCATTTT,CASSMPLIQDQPQHF
.,TRBJ1-5,TRBV19,.,TGTGCCAGTATCACGGCGGGCATTAGCAATCAGCCCCAGCATTTT,CASITAGISNQPQHF
.,TRBJ2-1,TRBV29-1,TRBD2,TGCAGCGTAGACAGCGGGAGCTACAATGGGCAGTTCTTC,CSVDSGSYNGQFF
once,TRBJ2-1,TRBV28,.,TGTGCCAGCCATAGCCCCGTTTGGAGCTCCTACAATGAGCAGTTCTTC,CASHSPVWSSYNEQFF
once,TRBJ2-7,TRBV11-2,.,TGTGCCAGCAGCCTGGGCGACGATATCTACGAGCAGTACTTC,CASSLGDDIYEQYF
.,TRBJ1-4,TRBV15,.,TGTGCCACCAGCAGAGCAGGGAGGTCTGAAAAACTGTTTTTT,CATSRAGRSEKLFF
once,TRBJ2-7,TRBV6-5,.,TGTGCCAGCAGTCTGGGGCAGGGATCCGCGTACGAGCAGTACTTC,CASSLGQGSAYEQYF
.,TRBJ1-1,TRBV27,TRBD1,TGTGCCAGCAGTCGCGGCCGGGACAGGATTTTATCCGAAGCTTTCTTT,CASSRGRDRILSEAFF
few,TRBJ1-5,TRBV6-5,.,TGTGCCAGCAGTTACGGCAGGGGTCAGCCCCAGCATTTT,CASSYGRGQPQHF
.,TRBJ1-1,TRBV7-9,.,TGTGCCAGCAGCTTAGTCCTAGGGAACACTGAAGCTTTCTTT,CASSLVLGNTEAFF
.,TRBJ2-1,TRBV27,TRBD2,TGTGCCAGCAGTTCTAGGACGGTCCTAGCGGCGGGGAATGAGCAGTTCTTC,CASSSRTVLAAGNEQFF
.,TRBJ2-7,TRBV4-1,TRBD2,TGCGCCAGCAGCCGCTTGGAGCGAGCGGGAACGGATGAGCAGTACTTC,CASSRLERAGTDEQYF
.,TRBJ2-4,TRBV19,.,TGTGCCAGTAGTACCAGCGTGCGAAACATTCAGTACTTC,CASSTSVRNIQYF
.,TRBJ1-5,TRBV7-9,.,TGTGCCAGCAGCCCTGAAACAGGTCAGCCCCAGCATTTT,CASSPETGQPQHF
.,TRBJ2-7,TRBV2,.,TGTGCCAGCAGCCGGACTTTCTCCTACGAGCAGTACTTC,CASSRTFSYEQYF
.,TRBJ2-7,TRBV14,.,TGTGCCAGCAGCCCCGGGATCTTCTCCTACGAGCAGTACTTC,CASSPGIFSYEQYF
.,TRBJ2-7,TRBV25-1,.,TGTGCCACCTTACTCGGCTACGAGCAGTACTTC,CATLLGYEQYF
.,TRBJ2-7,TRBV2,.,TGTGCCAGCAGTGACTCGGCAGGAAGTAGCTACGAGCAGTACTTC,CASSDSAGSSYEQYF
once,TRBJ1-1,TRBV6-1,TRBD1,TGTGCCAGCAGTTTCGGGACAGGGGTTACTGAAGCTTTCTTT,CASSFGTGVTEAFF
few,TRBJ1-5,TRBV5-8,TRBD1,TGTGCCAGCAGACGGACAGGGCTGGGCAATCAGCCCCAGCATTTT,CASRRTGLGNQPQHF
.,TRBJ2-7,TRBV4-2,TRBD2,TGTGCCAGCAGCCGCCCCGGAACTAGCGGGACCCACGAGCAGTACTTC,CASSRPGTSGTHEQYF
.,TRBJ2-7,TRBV7-9,.,TGTGCCAGCAGCTCCTCACGGTTCTACGAGCAGTACTTC,CASSSSRFYEQYF
.,TRBJ2-3,TRBV12-1,.,TGTGCCAGCAGCTTTGCGCCTAGCGGGAGGACAGATACGCAGTATTTT,CASSFAPSGRTDTQYF
.,TRBJ2-2,TRBV5-1,.,TGCGCCAGCAGCTTGGAAGGACGGGGGGCGGAGGCCGGGGAGCTGTTTTTT,CASSLEGRGAEAGELFF
few,TRBJ2-3,TRBV5-1,TRBD1,TGCGCCAGCAGCTTGGCCGGGACAGGGAGCACAGATACGCAGTATTTT,CASSLAGTGSTDTQYF
.,TRBJ1-2,TRBV4-3,.,TGCGCCAGCAGCCAAGTTGGCAGGAAAACGGATGGCTACACCTTC,CASSQVGRKTDGYTF
.,TRBJ2-7,TRBV30,TRBD1,TGTGCCTGGAGTAGGACAGGGTTAGACGAGCAGTACTTC,CAWSRTGLDEQYF
.,TRBJ1-1,TRBV7-9,.,TGTGCCAGCAGCCCGGACACGATGAACACTGAAGCTTTCTTT,CASSPDTMNTEAFF